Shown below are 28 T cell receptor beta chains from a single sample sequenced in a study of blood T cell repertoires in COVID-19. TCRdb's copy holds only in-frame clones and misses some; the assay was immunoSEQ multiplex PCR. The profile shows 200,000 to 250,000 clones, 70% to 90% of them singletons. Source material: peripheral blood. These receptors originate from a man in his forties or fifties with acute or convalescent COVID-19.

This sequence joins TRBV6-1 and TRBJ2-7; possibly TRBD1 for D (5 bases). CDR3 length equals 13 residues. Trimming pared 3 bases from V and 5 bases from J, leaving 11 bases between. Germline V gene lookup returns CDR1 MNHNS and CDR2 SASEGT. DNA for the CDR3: TGTGCCAGCAGTGACGTCAGGGTCAACGAGCAGTACTTC. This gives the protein CASSDVRVNEQYF.

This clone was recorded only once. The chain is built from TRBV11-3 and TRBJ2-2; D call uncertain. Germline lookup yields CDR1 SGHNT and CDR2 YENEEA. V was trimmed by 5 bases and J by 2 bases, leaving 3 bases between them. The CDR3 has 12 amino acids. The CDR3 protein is CASSPNTGELFF. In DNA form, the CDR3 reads TGTGCCAGCAGCCCAAACACCGGGGAGCTGTTTTTT.

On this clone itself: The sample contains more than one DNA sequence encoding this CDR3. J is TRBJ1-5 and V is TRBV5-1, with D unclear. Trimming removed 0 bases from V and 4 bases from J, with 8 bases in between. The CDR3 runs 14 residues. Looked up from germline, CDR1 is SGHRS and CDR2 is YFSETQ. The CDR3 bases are TGCGCCAGCAGCTTGGGGACGGGAAATCAGCCCCAGCATTTT. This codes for CASSLGTGNQPQHF.

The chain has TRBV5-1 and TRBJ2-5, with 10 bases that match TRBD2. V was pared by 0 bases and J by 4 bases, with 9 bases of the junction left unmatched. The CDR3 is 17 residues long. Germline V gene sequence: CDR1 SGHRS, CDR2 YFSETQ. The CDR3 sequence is CASSLGEGLAFRETQYF. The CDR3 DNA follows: TGCGCCAGCAGCTTGGGCGAGGGACTAGCGTTTAGAGAGACCCAGTACTTC.

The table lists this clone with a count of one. CDR3 sequence: CASSRRSGGAGTGELFF. The DNA for the CDR3 is TGTGCCAGCAGTCGCCGAAGCGGGGGGGCAGGCACCGGGGAGCTGTTTTTT. V is TRBV27 and J is TRBJ2-2, with 10 bases that match TRBD2. Trimming removed 5 bases from V and 4 bases from J; junction bases left unmatched: 10. Germline V lookup: CDR1 MNHEY, CDR2 SMNVEV (reference sequence). The CDR3 sequence is 17 residues long.

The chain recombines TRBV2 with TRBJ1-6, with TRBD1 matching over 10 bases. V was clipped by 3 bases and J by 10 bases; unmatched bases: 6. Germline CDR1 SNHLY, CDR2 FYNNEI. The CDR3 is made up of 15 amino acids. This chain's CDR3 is CASSDLGQGSSPLHF. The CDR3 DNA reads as TGTGCCAGCAGTGATTTGGGACAGGGGAGCTCACCCCTCCACTTT.

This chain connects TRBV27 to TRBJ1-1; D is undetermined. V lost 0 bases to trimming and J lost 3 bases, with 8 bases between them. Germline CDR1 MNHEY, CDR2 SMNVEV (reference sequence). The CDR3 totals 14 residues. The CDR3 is CASSLSYQYTEAFF. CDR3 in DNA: TGTGCCAGCAGTTTATCGTACCAGTACACTGAAGCTTTCTTT.

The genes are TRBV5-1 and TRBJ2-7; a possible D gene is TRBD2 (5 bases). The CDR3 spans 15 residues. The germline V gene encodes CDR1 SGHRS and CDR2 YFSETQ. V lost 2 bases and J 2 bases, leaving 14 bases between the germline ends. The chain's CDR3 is CASSFVGDPPYEQYF. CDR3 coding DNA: TGCGCCAGCAGCTTCGTCGGGGATCCCCCCTACGAGCAGTACTTC. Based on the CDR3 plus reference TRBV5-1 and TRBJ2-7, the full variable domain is KAGVTQTPRYLIKTRGQQVTLSCSPISGHRSVSWYQQTPGQGLQFLFEYFSETQRNKGNFPGRFSGRQFSNSRSEMNVSTLELGDSALYLCASSFVGDPPYEQYFGPGTRLTVT.

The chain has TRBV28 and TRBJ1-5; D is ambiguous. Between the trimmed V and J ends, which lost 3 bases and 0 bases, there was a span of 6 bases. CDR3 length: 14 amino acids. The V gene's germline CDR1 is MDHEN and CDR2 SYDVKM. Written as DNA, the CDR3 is TGTGCCAGCAGTTTGGTCAGTAGCAATCAGCCCCAGCATTTT. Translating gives CASSLVSSNQPQHF.

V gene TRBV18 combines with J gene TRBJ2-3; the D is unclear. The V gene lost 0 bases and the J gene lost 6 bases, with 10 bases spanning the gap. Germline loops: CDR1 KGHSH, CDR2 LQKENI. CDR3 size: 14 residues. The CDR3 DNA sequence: TGTGCCAGCTCACCACCGGCAGTTAGCGATACGCAGTATTTT. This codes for CASSPPAVSDTQYF. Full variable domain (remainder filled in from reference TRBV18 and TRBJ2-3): NAGVMQNPRHLVRRRGQEARLRCSPMKGHSHVYWYRQLPEEGLKFMVYLQKENIIDESGMPKERFSAEFPKEGPSILRIQQVVRGDSAAYFCASSPPAVSDTQYFGPGTRLTVL.

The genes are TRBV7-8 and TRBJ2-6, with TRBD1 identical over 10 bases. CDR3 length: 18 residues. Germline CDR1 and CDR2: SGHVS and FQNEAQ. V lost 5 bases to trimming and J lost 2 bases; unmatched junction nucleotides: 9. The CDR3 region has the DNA TGTGCCAGCAGCCCTGTGGACAGGGGGAAAGCTGGGGCCAACGTCCTGACTTTC. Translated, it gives CASSPVDRGKAGANVLTF.

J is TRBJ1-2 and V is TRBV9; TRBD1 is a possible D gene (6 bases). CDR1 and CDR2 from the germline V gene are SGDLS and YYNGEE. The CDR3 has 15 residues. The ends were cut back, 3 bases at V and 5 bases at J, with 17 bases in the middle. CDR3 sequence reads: CASSARTGLEYGYTF. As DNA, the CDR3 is TGTGCCAGCAGCGCCCGTACAGGGTTAGAGTATGGCTACACCTTC. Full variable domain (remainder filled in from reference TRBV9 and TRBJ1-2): DSGVTQTPKHLITATGQRVTLRCSPRSGDLSVYWYQQSLDQGLQFLIQYYNGEERAKGNILERFSAQQFPDLHSELNLSSLELGDSALYFCASSARTGLEYGYTFGSGTRLTVV.

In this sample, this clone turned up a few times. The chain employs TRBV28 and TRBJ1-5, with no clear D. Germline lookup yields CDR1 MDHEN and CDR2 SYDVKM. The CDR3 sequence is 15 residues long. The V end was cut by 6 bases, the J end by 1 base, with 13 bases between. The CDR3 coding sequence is TGTGCCAGCAGCCGATATCCGGGAAGCAATCAGCCCCAGCATTTT. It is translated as CASSRYPGSNQPQHF.

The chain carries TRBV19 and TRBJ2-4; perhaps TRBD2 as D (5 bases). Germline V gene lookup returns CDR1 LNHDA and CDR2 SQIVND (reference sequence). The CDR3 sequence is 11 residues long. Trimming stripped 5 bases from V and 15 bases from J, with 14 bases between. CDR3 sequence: CASSGRRGLYF. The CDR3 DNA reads TGTGCCAGTAGTGGGCGGAGAGGGCTGTACTTC.

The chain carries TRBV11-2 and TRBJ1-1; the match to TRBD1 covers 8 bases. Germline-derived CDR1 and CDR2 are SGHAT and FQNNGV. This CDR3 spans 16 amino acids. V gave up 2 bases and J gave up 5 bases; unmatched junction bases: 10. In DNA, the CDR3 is TGTGCCAGCAGCTTACCCCGACAGGGGATGAGGACTGAAGCTTTCTTT. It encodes CASSLPRQGMRTEAFF.

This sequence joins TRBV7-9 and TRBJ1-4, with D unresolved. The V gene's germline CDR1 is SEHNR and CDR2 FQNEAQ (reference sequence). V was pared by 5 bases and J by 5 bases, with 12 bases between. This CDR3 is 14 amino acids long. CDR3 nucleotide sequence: TGTGCCAGCAGCCCCCCGTGGCCGAATGAAAAACTGTTTTTT. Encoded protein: CASSPPWPNEKLFF.

The CDR3 loop is CASSSPQFSNQPQHF. In DNA form, the CDR3 reads TGTGCCAGCAGTTCACCACAGTTTAGCAATCAGCCCCAGCATTTT. This chain joins TRBV6-5 and TRBJ1-5; D is undetermined. Trimming cost V 4 bases and J 0 bases, with 10 bases left between them. The CDR3 contains 15 residues. Per germline, CDR1 MNHEY and CDR2 SVGAGI.

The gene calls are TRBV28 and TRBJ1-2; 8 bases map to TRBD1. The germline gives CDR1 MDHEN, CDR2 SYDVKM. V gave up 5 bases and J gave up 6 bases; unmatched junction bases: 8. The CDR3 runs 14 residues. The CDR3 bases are TGTGCCAGCAGTCAGATCAGGGGGCAGGATGGCTACACCTTC. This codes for CASSQIRGQDGYTF.

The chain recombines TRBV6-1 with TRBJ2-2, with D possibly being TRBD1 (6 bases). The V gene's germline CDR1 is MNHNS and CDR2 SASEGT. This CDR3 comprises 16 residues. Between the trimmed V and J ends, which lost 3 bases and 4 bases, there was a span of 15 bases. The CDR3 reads CASSEWAIRGTGELFF. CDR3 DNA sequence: TGTGCCAGCAGTGAGTGGGCTATCAGGGGCACCGGGGAGCTGTTTTTT.

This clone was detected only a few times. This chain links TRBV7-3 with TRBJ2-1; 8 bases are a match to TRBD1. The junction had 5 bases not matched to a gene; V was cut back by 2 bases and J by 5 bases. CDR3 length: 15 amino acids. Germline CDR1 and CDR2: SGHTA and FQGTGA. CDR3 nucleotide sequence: TGTGCCAGCAGCTTATCAGGGGGCCATAACAATGAGCAGTTCTTC. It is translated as CASSLSGGHNNEQFF.

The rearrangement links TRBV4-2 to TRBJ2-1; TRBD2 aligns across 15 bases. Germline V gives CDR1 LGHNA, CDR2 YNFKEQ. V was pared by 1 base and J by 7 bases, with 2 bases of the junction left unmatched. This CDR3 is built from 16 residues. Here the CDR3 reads CASSQVGTSGGNEQFF. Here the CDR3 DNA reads TGTGCCAGCAGCCAAGTAGGGACTAGCGGGGGGAATGAGCAGTTCTTC.

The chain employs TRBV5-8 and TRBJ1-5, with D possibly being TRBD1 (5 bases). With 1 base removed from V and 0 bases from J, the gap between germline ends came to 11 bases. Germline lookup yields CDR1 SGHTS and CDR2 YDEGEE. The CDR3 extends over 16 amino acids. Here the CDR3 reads CASSLKGWYSNQPQHF. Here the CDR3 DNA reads TGTGCCAGCAGCTTGAAGGGGTGGTATAGCAATCAGCCCCAGCATTTT.

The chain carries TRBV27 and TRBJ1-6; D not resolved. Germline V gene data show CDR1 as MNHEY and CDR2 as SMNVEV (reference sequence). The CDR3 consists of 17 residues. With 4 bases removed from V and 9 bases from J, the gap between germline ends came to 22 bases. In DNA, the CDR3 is TGTGCCAGCAGTTCCTATATTGAGGGCATCCTAGGTTCACCCCTCCACTTT. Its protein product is CASSSYIEGILGSPLHF.

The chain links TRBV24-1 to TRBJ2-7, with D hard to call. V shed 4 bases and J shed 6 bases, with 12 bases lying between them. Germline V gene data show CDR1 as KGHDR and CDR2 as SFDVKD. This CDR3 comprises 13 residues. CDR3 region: CATSDLNAPEQYF. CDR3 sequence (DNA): TGTGCCACCAGTGACCTGAACGCGCCCGAGCAGTACTTC.

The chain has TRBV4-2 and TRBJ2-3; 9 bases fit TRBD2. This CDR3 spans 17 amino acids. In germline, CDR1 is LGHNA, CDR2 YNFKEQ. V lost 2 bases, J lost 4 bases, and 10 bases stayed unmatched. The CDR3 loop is CASSQPIAGDNPDTQYF. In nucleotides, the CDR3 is TGTGCCAGCAGCCAACCGATAGCGGGGGACAATCCAGATACGCAGTATTTT.

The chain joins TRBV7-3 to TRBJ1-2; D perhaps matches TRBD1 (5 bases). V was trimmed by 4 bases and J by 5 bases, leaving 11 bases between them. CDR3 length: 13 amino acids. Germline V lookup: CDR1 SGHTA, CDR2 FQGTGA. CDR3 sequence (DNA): TGTGCCAGCAGCTCGGAGACAGTTTATGGCTACACCTTC. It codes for CASSSETVYGYTF.

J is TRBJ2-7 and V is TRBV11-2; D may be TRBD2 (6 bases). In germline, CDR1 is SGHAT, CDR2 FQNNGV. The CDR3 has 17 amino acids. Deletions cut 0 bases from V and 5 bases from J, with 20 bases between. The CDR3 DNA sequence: TGTGCCAGCAGCTTAGATGGAGGGACGACCTGGCCCCACGAGCAGTACTTC. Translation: CASSLDGGTTWPHEQYF.

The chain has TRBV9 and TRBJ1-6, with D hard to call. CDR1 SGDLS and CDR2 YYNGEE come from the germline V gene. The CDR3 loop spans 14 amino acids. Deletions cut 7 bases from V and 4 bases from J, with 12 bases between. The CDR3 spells CASGPSKYNSPLHF. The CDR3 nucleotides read TGTGCCAGCGGGCCGTCCAAATATAATTCACCCCTCCACTTT.